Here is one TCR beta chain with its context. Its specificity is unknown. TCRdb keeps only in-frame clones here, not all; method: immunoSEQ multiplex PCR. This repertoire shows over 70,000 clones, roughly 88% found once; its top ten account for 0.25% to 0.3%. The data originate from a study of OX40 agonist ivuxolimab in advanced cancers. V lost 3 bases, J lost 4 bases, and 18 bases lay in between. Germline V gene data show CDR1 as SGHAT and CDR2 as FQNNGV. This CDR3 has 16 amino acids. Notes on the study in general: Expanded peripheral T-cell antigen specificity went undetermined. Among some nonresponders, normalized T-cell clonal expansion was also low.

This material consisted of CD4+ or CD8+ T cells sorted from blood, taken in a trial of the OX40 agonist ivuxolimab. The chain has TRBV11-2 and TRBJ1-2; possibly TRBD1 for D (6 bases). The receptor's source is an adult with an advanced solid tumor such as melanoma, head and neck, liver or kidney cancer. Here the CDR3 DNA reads TGTGCCAGCAGCTTGGTAGGGGGGCAAAGGGTCTATGGCTACACCTTC. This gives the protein CASSLVGGQRVYGYTF. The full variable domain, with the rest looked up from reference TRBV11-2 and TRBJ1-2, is EAGVAQSPRYKIIEKRQSVAFWCNPISGHATLYWYQQILGQGPKLLIQFQNNGVVDDSQLPKDRFSAERLKGVDSTLKIQPAKLEDSAVYLCASSLVGGQRVYGYTFGSGTRLTVV.